The T cell receptor (beta chain) under discussion was sequenced for a study of blood T cell repertoires in COVID-19. Method: immunoSEQ multiplex PCR; TCRdb's copy keeps in-frame clones and lacks some. The sample shows under 200,000 clones, roughly 80% of them seen only once. Germline-derived CDR1 and CDR2 are SGHVS and FQNEAQ. This CDR3 has 13 amino acids. Trimming took 4 bases from V and 4 from J; bases not matched to a gene: 3. This clone was counted a single time. The material sequenced was peripheral blood. The TCR was taken from a man aged 55 to 70 with COVID-19, enrolled during active disease. This sequence joins TRBV7-8 and TRBJ1-2; TRBD1 matches at 7 bases. CDR3 sequence reads: CASSSGQLYGYTF. As DNA, the CDR3 is TGTGCCAGCAGCTCGGGACAGCTCTATGGCTACACCTTC.